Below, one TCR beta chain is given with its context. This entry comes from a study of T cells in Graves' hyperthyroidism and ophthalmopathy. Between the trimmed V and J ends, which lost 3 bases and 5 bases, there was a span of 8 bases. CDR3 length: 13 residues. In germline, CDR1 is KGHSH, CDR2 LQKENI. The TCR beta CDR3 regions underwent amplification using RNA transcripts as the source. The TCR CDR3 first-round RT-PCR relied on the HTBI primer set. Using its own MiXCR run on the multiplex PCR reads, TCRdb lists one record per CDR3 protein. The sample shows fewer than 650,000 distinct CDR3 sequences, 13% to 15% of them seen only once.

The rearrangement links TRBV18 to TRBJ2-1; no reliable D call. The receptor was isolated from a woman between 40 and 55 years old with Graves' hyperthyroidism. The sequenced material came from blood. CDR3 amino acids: CASSPLQDNEQFF. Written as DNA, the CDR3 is TGTGCCAGCTCACCGCTACAAGACAATGAGCAGTTCTTC.